This TCR beta chain comes out of a study of cytotoxic CD8 clonotypes in ibrutinib-treated CLL. General study points: Clonality was elevated at ibrutinib response and had returned toward baseline at progression.

Concerning this clone: Its target is not known.

The method was immunoSEQ multiplex PCR; TCRdb's version includes in-frame clones alone and lacks a portion of them. The sample holds over 200,000 clones, 79% seen once. This CDR3 comprises 15 residues. The germline gives CDR1 SGHKS, CDR2 YYEKEE (reference sequence). V lost 4 bases, J lost 3 bases, and 7 bases stayed unmatched. This specimen was PBMCs, taken after 12 months of ibrutinib treatment. V usage is TRBV5-5 and J usage is TRBJ1-5, with 7 bases fitting TRBD1. The TCR comes from a human donor with chronic lymphocytic leukemia. The CDR3 reads CASSLLQGNNQPQHF. The CDR3 DNA reads as TGTGCCAGCAGCCTCCTACAGGGGAACAATCAGCCCCAGCATTTT.